The present T cell receptor beta chain was sequenced within a study of tumor and adjacent non-tumor tissue in lung cancer. The template was RNA from unsorted bulk tissue. Distant lung tissue was collected more than 3 cm away from the tumor edge. Between August and November 2014, newly diagnosed, chemotherapy-naive lung cancer patients underwent thoracic surgery in China. A modified ARM-PCR protocol with three rounds of nested PCR amplified TCRbeta. Each CDR3 protein gets one entry after TCRdb re-called the multiplex PCR reads with MiXCR. The sample comprises tens of thousands of distinct CDR3 sequences, about two thirds of which are singletons, and roughly a quarter rests with the top ten. CDR1 is SGHAT and CDR2 is FQNNGV in the germline V gene. This CDR3 has 17 amino acids. As regards this clonotype: At one of its ends the junction is not consistent with the germline gene, which may arise from a read error.

The source material was distant non-tumor lung tissue. The clonotype was recovered from a woman aged 45 to 65 with non-small cell lung cancer. The chain employs TRBV11-2 and TRBJ2-3; perhaps D is TRBD1 or TRBD2 (5 bases each). Here the CDR3 reads CTSSLGKGLASTDTRYF. In DNA form, the CDR3 reads TGTACCAGCAGCTTAGGTAAGGGGCTAGCCTCCACAGATACGCGGTATTTT.